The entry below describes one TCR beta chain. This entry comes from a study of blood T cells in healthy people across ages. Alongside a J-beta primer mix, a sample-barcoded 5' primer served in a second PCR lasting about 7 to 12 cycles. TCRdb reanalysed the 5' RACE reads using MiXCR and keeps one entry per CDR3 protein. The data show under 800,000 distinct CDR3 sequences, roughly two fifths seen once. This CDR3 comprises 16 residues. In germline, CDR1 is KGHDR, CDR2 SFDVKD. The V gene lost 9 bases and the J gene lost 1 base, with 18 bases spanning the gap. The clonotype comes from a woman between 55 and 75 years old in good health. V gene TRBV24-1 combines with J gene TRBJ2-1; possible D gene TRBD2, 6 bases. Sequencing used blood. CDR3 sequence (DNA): TGTGCCACCGGGGGGACCGACTCTCTATCCTACAATGAGCAGTTCTTC. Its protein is CATGGTDSLSYNEQFF.